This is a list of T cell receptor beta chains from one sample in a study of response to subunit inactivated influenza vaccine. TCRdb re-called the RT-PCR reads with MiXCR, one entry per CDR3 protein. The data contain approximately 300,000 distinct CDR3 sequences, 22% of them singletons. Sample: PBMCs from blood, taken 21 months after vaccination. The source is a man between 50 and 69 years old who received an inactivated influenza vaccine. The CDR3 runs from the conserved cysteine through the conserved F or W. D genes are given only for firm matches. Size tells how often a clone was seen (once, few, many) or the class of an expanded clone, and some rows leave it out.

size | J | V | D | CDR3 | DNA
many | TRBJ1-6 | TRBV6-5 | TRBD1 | CASSFTTGGVSPLHF | TGTGCCAGCAGTTTCACGACAGGGGGGGTTTCACCCCTCCACTTT
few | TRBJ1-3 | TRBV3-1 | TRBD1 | CASSRTGGNTIYF | TGTGCCAGCAGCCGGACAGGCGGAAACACCATATATTTT
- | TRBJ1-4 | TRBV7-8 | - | CASSRGDLANEKLFF | TGTGCCAGCAGCCGGGGGGACCTGGCTAATGAAAAACTGTTTTTT
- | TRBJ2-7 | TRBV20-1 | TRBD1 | CSARDGHRGLSYEQYF | TGCAGTGCTAGAGACGGGCACAGGGGGCTCAGCTACGAGCAGTACTTC
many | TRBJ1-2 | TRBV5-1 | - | CASSLEGQGYGYTF | TGCGCCAGCAGCTTGGAGGGGCAGGGATATGGCTACACCTTC
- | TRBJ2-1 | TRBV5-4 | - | CASSLAWGNEQFF | TGTGCCAGCAGCTTGGCCTGGGGGAATGAGCAGTTCTTC
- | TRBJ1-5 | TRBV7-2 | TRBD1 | CASSFGQGFNQPQHF | TGTGCCAGCAGCTTTGGACAGGGTTTTAATCAGCCCCAGCATTTT
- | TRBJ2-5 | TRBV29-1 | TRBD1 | CSAGQAQETQYF | TGCAGCGCCGGACAGGCCCAAGAGACCCAGTACTTC
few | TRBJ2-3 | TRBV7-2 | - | CASRNPTDTQYF | TGTGCCAGCAGAAACCCCACAGATACGCAGTATTTT
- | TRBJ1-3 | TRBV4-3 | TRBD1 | CASSQDQGANGNTIYF | TGCGCCAGCAGCCAAGATCAGGGGGCGAATGGAAACACCATATATTTT
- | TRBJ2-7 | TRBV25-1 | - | CAARGGGSYEQYF | TGTGCCGCCAGGGGGGGTGGCTCCTACGAGCAGTACTTC
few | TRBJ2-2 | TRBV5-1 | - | CASSLEQTNTGELFF | TGCGCCAGCAGCTTAGAACAAACGAACACCGGGGAGCTGTTTTTT
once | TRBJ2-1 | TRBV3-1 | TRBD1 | CASSHGDRRNEQFF | TGTGCCAGCAGCCATGGGGACAGAAGAAATGAGCAGTTCTTC
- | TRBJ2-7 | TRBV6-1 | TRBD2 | CASRRGLAGLYEQYF | TGTGCCAGCAGAAGGGGACTAGCGGGTCTCTACGAGCAGTACTTC
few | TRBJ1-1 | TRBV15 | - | CATSRVGREIAEAFF | TGTGCCACCAGCAGAGTGGGCAGGGAAATCGCTGAAGCTTTCTTT
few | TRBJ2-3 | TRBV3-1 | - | CASSHGLRTDTQYF | TGTGCCAGCAGCCACGGACTTCGCACAGATACGCAGTATTTT
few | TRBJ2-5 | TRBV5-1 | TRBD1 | CASSSTSNRGETQYF | TGCGCCAGCAGCTCAACTTCTAACAGGGGAGAGACCCAGTACTTC
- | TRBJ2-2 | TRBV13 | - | CASSWDVTGELFF | TGTGCCAGCAGCTGGGACGTCACCGGGGAGCTGTTTTTT
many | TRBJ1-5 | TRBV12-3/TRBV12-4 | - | CASCQNSYSNQPQHF | TGTGCCAGCTGCCAAAACAGTTATAGCAATCAGCCCCAGCATTTT
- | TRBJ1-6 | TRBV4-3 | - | CASREGLLSYNSPLHF | TGCGCCAGCAGGGAGGGGCTGCTCTCCTATAATTCACCCCTCCACTTT
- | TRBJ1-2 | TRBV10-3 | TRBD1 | CAISIEGQGIGGYTF | TGTGCCATCAGCATAGAGGGACAGGGGATCGGTGGCTACACCTTC
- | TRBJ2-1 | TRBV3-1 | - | CASSQDLPGYNEQFF | TGTGCCAGCAGCCAAGATCTACCCGGGTACAATGAGCAGTTCTTC
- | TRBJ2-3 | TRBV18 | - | CASSPDGGTDTQYF | TGTGCCAGCTCACCAGACGGGGGTACAGATACGCAGTATTTT
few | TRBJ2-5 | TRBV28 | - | CASPPHTGTQETQYF | TGTGCCAGCCCTCCCCATACAGGGACCCAAGAGACCCAGTACTTC